Listed below are T cell receptor beta chains from one sample, sequenced in a study of T cells in tumors after PD-1 blockade. TCRdb's table, derived via immunoSEQ multiplex PCR, lists solely in-frame clones and lacks some. The sample holds some 47,000 clones; roughly three quarters are singletons and the top ten take over 15%. The material sequenced was PBMCs, taken before anti-PD-1 treatment. These receptors all come from a human donor with basal cell carcinoma. The CDR3 runs from the conserved cysteine through the conserved F or W. D genes are given only for firm matches. A row's size may be missing; if present it is once, few, many or a size class.

TRBV5-4	TRBJ2-2	-	-	TGTGCCAGCAGCTTGGTTTACACCGGGGAGCTGTTTTTT	CASSLVYTGELFF
TRBV7-8	TRBJ2-7	TRBD2	-	TGTGCCAGCAGCTTAGGCGTTAGCGGGAGTATAAGCGAGCAGTACTTC	CASSLGVSGSISEQYF
TRBV30	TRBJ2-7	-	-	TGTGCCTGGAGTGGAGACAGGATGGCCTCCACTCTCGAGCAGTACTTC	CAWSGDRMASTLEQYF
TRBV19	TRBJ2-1	TRBD2	-	TGTGCCAGTAGTATAGATCAGGCTAGCGGAGTCTACAATGAGCAGTTCTTC	CASSIDQASGVYNEQFF
TRBV7-6	TRBJ1-3	TRBD1	-	TGTGCCAGCGCGGAAGGAAGGGGGCTATCCTCTGGAAACACCATATATTTT	CASAEGRGLSSGNTIYF
TRBV27	TRBJ2-1	TRBD1	-	TGTGCCAGCAGTTCACCGGGACAGGGACACAATGAGCAGTTCTTC	CASSSPGQGHNEQFF
TRBV3-1/TRBV3-2	TRBJ2-7	TRBD1	-	TGTGCCAGCACCTCCGTGGACAGGGGAAAACCCTACGAGCAGTACTTC	CASTSVDRGKPYEQYF
TRBV27	TRBJ2-3	-	-	TGTGCCAGCAGTTTCATGCGGGCCCTTAGCACAGATACGCAGTATTTT	CASSFMRALSTDTQYF
TRBV5-1	TRBJ1-1	TRBD1	-	TGCGCCAGCAGCTTGGACGGACAGGGGGCGACTGAAGCTTTCTTT	CASSLDGQGATEAFF
TRBV6-2/TRBV6-3	TRBJ1-5	-	-	TGTGCCAGCAGTTACTCGAGTACGGTACAGCCCCAGCATTTT	CASSYSSTVQPQHF
TRBV29-1	TRBJ2-7	TRBD1	few	TGCAGCGTTGGGCTGACAGGGGTCTCCTACGAGCAGTACTTC	CSVGLTGVSYEQYF
TRBV19	TRBJ1-1	-	-	TGTGCCAGTAGGAGGGTGGACACTGAAGCTTTCTTT	CASRRVDTEAFF
TRBV5-6	TRBJ1-1	-	-	TGTGCCAGCAGCTTGGTATCGGGTCAGGTGGGTCCAGCTTTCTTT	CASSLVSGQVGPAFF
TRBV11-1	TRBJ2-7	-	once	TGTGCCAGCAGCCCTTTTAACAACGGGTACGAGCAGTACTTC	CASSPFNNGYEQYF
TRBV2	TRBJ2-1	TRBD2	-	TGTGCCAGCAGCCCAGGACTAGTCCAAGGCAATGAGCAGTTCTTC	CASSPGLVQGNEQFF
TRBV7-2	TRBJ2-1	-	-	TGTGCCAGCCCCAAGGGAGTGCCCTACAATGAGCAGTTCTTC	CASPKGVPYNEQFF
TRBV28	TRBJ2-7	-	-	TGTGCCAGCAGTTTGACCAGGGGAGCCTCCTACGAGCAGTACTTC	CASSLTRGASYEQYF
TRBV19	TRBJ1-2	TRBD1	few	TGTGCCAGTGACAGGGGAGAATACTATGGCTACACCTTC	CASDRGEYYGYTF
TRBV4-1	TRBJ2-2	TRBD2	-	TGCGCCAGCAGCCAAACCGGGACTACAAACACCGGGGAGCTGTTTTTT	CASSQTGTTNTGELFF
TRBV3-1/TRBV3-2	TRBJ2-7	-	once	TGTGCCAGCAGGCCACACAGGAGCTCCTACGAGCAGTACTTC	CASRPHRSSYEQYF
TRBV30	TRBJ2-6	TRBD1	-	TGTGCCTGGCACCCGGGACAGGGCCTCTCTGGGGCCAACGTCCTGACTTTC	CAWHPGQGLSGANVLTF
TRBV5-6	TRBJ1-1	-	-	TGTGCCAGCAGCTTCGGACATATTGAAGCTTTCTTT	CASSFGHIEAFF
TRBV5-1	TRBJ1-3	TRBD1	-	TGCGCCAGCAGCTCGGGACAGGGAAGAGTGGCTGGAAACACCATATATTTT	CASSSGQGRVAGNTIYF
TRBV6-5	TRBJ2-7	-	-	TGTGCCAGCGCCACTGCCATGACTTCCTACGAGCAGTACTTC	CASATAMTSYEQYF
TRBV28	TRBJ1-3	-	-	TGTGCCAGCAGTTTACAGGGGAGCTCAGGAAACACCATATATTTT	CASSLQGSSGNTIYF
TRBV10-3	TRBJ1-2	-	-	TGTGCCATCAGGAGGAAGAACTATGGCTACACCTTC	CAIRRKNYGYTF
TRBV7-9	TRBJ2-7	-	-	TGTGCCAGCAGCTTCTCCTACGAGCAGTACTTC	CASSFSYEQYF
TRBV29-1	TRBJ1-2	-	-	TGCAGCGTTGAAGACGGGACCTATGGCTACACCTTC	CSVEDGTYGYTF
TRBV28	TRBJ2-7	TRBD1	medium-sized	TGTGCCAGCAGCTCGAGAATAGCAGGGGGCATCTACGAGCAGTACTTC	CASSSRIAGGIYEQYF
TRBV24-1	TRBJ2-5	-	-	TGTGCCACCAGTGATTTAAGCATCGAGACCCAGTACTTC	CATSDLSIETQYF
TRBV5-6	TRBJ1-1	-	once	TGTGCCAGCAGCTTGCAGGGGACGAACACTGAAGCTTTCTTT	CASSLQGTNTEAFF
TRBV3-1/TRBV3-2	TRBJ2-5	TRBD2	-	TGTGCCAGCAGTCGGACTAGCGGGGGGGAGACCCAGTACTTC	CASSRTSGGETQYF
TRBV5-6	TRBJ2-2	-	-	TGTGCCAGCCGCGGTGTAGAGTCCGGGGAGCTGTTTTTT	CASRGVESGELFF
TRBV27	TRBJ2-3	TRBD2	-	TGTGCCAGCAGTTTATCCTCACTAGCGGGAGCAAGCACAGATACGCAGTATTTT	CASSLSSLAGASTDTQYF
TRBV7-8	TRBJ2-7	-	-	TGTGCCAGCAGCCCAGCCCCAGGTTCCGAGCAGTACTTC	CASSPAPGSEQYF
TRBV27	TRBJ2-5	TRBD2	-	TGTGCCAGCAGTTGGGGACTAGCGGGCACCCAAGAGACCCAGTACTTC	CASSWGLAGTQETQYF
TRBV30	TRBJ1-5	-	-	TGTGCCTGGCAGACGGATAGCAATCAGCCCCAGCATTTT	CAWQTDSNQPQHF
TRBV24-1	TRBJ2-1	-	-	TGTGCCACCAGTGGTCGAGTCATCGATGTCAATGAGCAGTTCTTC	CATSGRVIDVNEQFF
TRBV7-9	TRBJ2-2	-	-	TGTGCCAGCAGCTTCTATCCCAAGAACACCGGGGAGCTGTTTTTT	CASSFYPKNTGELFF
TRBV5-1	TRBJ1-3	-	-	TGCGCCAGCAGACCACCCGGACACTCCGGAGGGGGAAACACCATATATTTT	CASRPPGHSGGGNTIYF
TRBV4-2	TRBJ2-3	-	-	TGTGCCAGCAGCCAAGATGTTGAGCTAGCCGCGCAGTATTTT	CASSQDVELAAQYF
TRBV24-1	TRBJ2-1	-	-	TGTGCCACCAGTGATTTGCGGGGAGGCACCTACAATGAGCAGTTCTTC	CATSDLRGGTYNEQFF
TRBV5-5	TRBJ1-3	TRBD1	-	TGTGCCAGCAGGTCGGGACAGGGAGGAACCATATATTTT	CASRSGQGGTIYF
TRBV25-1	TRBJ2-2	TRBD1	-	TGTGCCAGCAGTCCATACAGGGGGGACACCGGGGAGCTGTTTTTT	CASSPYRGDTGELFF
TRBV7-2	TRBJ1-1	-	once	TGTGCCAGCAGCTTAGATCGGGCCACTGAAGCTTTCTTT	CASSLDRATEAFF
TRBV28	TRBJ1-5	-	few	TGTGCCAGCAGGTCGACCGACAATCAGCCCCAGCATTTT	CASRSTDNQPQHF
TRBV27	TRBJ2-7	-	-	TGTGCCAGCAGTTTTGGAGGGTACGAGCAGTACTTC	CASSFGGYEQYF
TRBV10-2	TRBJ1-5	-	-	TGCGCCAGCAGTGAGTCTACCGGGACGGCTTATAGCAATCAGCCCCAGCATTTT	CASSESTGTAYSNQPQHF
TRBV19	TRBJ1-5	-	-	TGTGCCAGTACTCGGGGCCCAGGAAGCAATCAGCCCCAGCATTTT	CASTRGPGSNQPQHF
TRBV19	TRBJ1-4	TRBD1	-	TGTGCCAGTAGTCTCGGACAGGCGCCGAATGAAAAACTGTTTTTT	CASSLGQAPNEKLFF
TRBV13	TRBJ2-2	-	-	TGTGCCAGCAGCTTAGATGGGAGAAGTAGCACCGGGGAGCTGTTTTTT	CASSLDGRSSTGELFF
TRBV7-2	TRBJ2-7	TRBD2	-	TGTGCCAGCAGCTTTGTCCCTCGGCGGGGGGACTACGAGCAGTACTTC	CASSFVPRRGDYEQYF
TRBV27	TRBJ1-2	TRBD1	-	TGTGCCAGCAGTTCCACCCAAGACAGGGTCGGTGGCTACACCTTC	CASSSTQDRVGGYTF
TRBV10-3	TRBJ1-1	TRBD1	few	TGTGCCATCGGGACAGGGGGCAAAAAGGACACTGAAGCTTTCTTT	CAIGTGGKKDTEAFF
TRBV5-6	TRBJ1-1	-	-	TGTGCCAGCAGCCAGACAGGCGTGAACACTGAAGCTTTCTTT	CASSQTGVNTEAFF
TRBV2	TRBJ2-1	TRBD1	-	TGTGCCAGCAGCACCCGACAGGGGAAAAACAATGAGCAGTTCTTC	CASSTRQGKNNEQFF
TRBV2	TRBJ1-5	-	-	TGTGCCAGCAGTGGGCAGGGTAACCTGTTCGGTCAGCCCCAGCATTTT	CASSGQGNLFGQPQHF
TRBV5-1	TRBJ2-3	-	-	TGCGCCAGCAGCTTGGCCGAAGATACGCAGTATTTT	CASSLAEDTQYF
TRBV20-1	TRBJ2-3	TRBD1	once	TGCAGTGCTAGTCTTGACAGGGGCGATACGCAGTATTTT	CSASLDRGDTQYF
TRBV4-1	TRBJ2-2	-	-	TGCGCCAGCAGCCAAGTCGGGGGCACCGGGGAGCTGTTTTTT	CASSQVGGTGELFF